The 18 T cell receptor beta chains listed next were all sequenced from one sample in a study of blood T cell repertoires in COVID-19 (dated by TCRdb to the early 2020s). Libraries were built with the immunoSEQ multiplex PCR assay. What TCRdb holds here is the immuneACCESS table cut down to in-frame rearrangements. Part of the clones is not present; checked against another copy, under half of the missing clones reflect an unresolved V gene, and the others are unexplained. A total of about 250,000 clones appear in this sample, 65% to 85% of them only once. Of the sample, approximately 14% falls within the top ten clones. Sequenced: peripheral blood. These receptors were taken from an older person with COVID-19, enrolled during active disease.

This clone was seen a few times. The V and J genes are TRBV7-9 and TRBJ2-1; 7 bases align to TRBD2. This CDR3 is built from 18 residues. In germline, CDR1 is SEHNR, CDR2 FQNEAQ (reference sequence). V shed 3 bases, J shed 1 base, and the junction held 12 bases outside the gene matches. The CDR3 protein is CASSLGGTGRMSYNEQFF. CDR3 nucleotide sequence: TGTGCCAGCAGCTTGGGGGGGACCGGGAGAATGTCCTACAATGAGCAGTTCTTC.

This clone has only a few counts. The chain employs TRBV19 and TRBJ1-3, with D possibly matching TRBD1 (5 bases). This CDR3 is 15 amino acids long. Germline CDR1 is LNHDA and CDR2 is SQIVND (reference sequence). Deletions cut 7 bases from V and 4 bases from J, with 17 bases between. CDR3 sequence: CASTSGRGGGNTIYF. The DNA of the CDR3 is TGTGCCAGTACCTCGGGAAGGGGAGGCGGAAACACCATATATTTT. Full variable domain (outside the CDR3, taken from reference TRBV19 and TRBJ1-3): DGGITQSPKYLFRKEGQNVTLSCEQNLNHDAMYWYRQDPGQGLRLIYYSQIVNDFQKGDIAEGYSVSREKKESFPLTVTSAQKNPTAFYLCASTSGRGGGNTIYFGEGSWLTVV.

Only a few counts were recorded for this clone. This chain joins TRBV7-2 and TRBJ1-6; D is uncertain. The CDR3 length is 14 residues. V lost 2 bases to trimming and J lost 6 bases, with 8 bases between them. Germline-derived CDR1 and CDR2 are SGHTA and FQGNSA. CDR3: CASSLRRINSPLHF. The CDR3 nucleotides read TGTGCCAGCAGCTTAAGGCGGATTAATTCACCCCTCCACTTT.

J is TRBJ2-1 and V is TRBV14; 9 nucleotides line up with TRBD1. Per germline, CDR1 SGHDN and CDR2 FVKESK. There are 16 residues in the CDR3. V lost 4 bases to trimming and J lost 5 bases; unmatched junction nucleotides: 9. The CDR3 loop reads CASSPYRGLRNNEQFF. The CDR3 nucleotides read TGTGCCAGCAGCCCATACAGGGGGCTTAGGAACAATGAGCAGTTCTTC.

V and J are TRBV2 and TRBJ2-7; D might be TRBD1 (6 bases). Germline-derived CDR1 and CDR2 are SNHLY and FYNNEI. The CDR3 length is 14 residues. V dropped 6 bases and J dropped 7 bases, with 19 bases sitting between them. As DNA, the CDR3 is TGTGCCAGCAGCTTGTCGGGACAAAACTTGGAGCAGTACTTC. Encoded protein: CASSLSGQNLEQYF.

The J gene is TRBJ2-1, the V gene TRBV6-2 or TRBV6-3; 7 bases match TRBD2. V was clipped by 2 bases and J by 16 bases; unmatched bases: 5. From germline, CDR1 is MNHEY and CDR2 SVGEGT. The CDR3 length is 11 residues. The CDR3 here is CASSYMGGVFF. CDR3 DNA: TGTGCCAGCAGTTACATGGGAGGGGTTTTCTTC.

This clone showed up just once. The V gene is TRBV3-1 (or the pseudogene TRBV3-2), the J gene TRBJ1-2; a weak D match, TRBD1 (5 bases). This CDR3 region has 15 residues. The V end lost 3 bases, the J end lost 4 bases, and 15 bases lay between the germline ends. Germline values: CDR1 LGHDT, CDR2 YNNKEL (reference sequence). CDR3 bases: TGTGCCAGCAGCCACCTGGGCGGGGCCATCTATGGCTACACCTTC. It yields the protein CASSHLGGAIYGYTF.

The V call is TRBV28, the J call TRBJ2-7, with 8 bases that match TRBD2. Germline CDR1 and CDR2: MDHEN and SYDVKM. This CDR3 has 16 amino acids. Trimming cost V 3 bases and J 6 bases; bases outside gene matches: 13. The CDR3 reads CASSLALAGVGREQYF. CDR3 DNA sequence: TGTGCCAGCAGTTTGGCGCTAGCGGGTGTGGGACGCGAGCAGTACTTC.

This clone was detected only a few times. Here the CDR3 reads CASSVAGDADTQYF. CDR3 coding DNA: TGTGCCAGCAGTGTGGCAGGGGACGCAGATACGCAGTATTTT. The chain uses TRBV2 and TRBJ2-3; perhaps TRBD1 as D (6 bases). V was cut by 4 bases and J by 4 bases, with 12 bases left in between. Germline V gene lookup returns CDR1 SNHLY and CDR2 FYNNEI. CDR3 length equals 14 residues.

CDR3 bases: TGCGCCAGCAGCCAAGGGCGGGGGACTAGCGGGAGATGGGGAGGCACAGATACGCAGTATTTT. Its protein is CASSQGRGTSGRWGGTDTQYF. This sequence joins TRBV4-1 and TRBJ2-3; TRBD2 aligns across 14 bases. The V gene end was trimmed by 1 base and the J gene end by 1 base; junction bases not matched to a gene: 13. The CDR3 contains 21 residues. CDR1 is MGHRA and CDR2 is YSYEKL in the germline V gene.

V usage is TRBV7-9 and J usage is TRBJ1-1; D remains ambiguous. Per germline, CDR1 SEHNR and CDR2 FQNEAQ (reference sequence). The V and J ends lost 6 bases and 5 bases respectively, with 10 bases between them. This CDR3 comprises 12 residues. The CDR3 bases are TGTGCCAGCAGATTGGCTCAGACTGAAGCTTTCTTT. This sequence encodes CASRLAQTEAFF.

The sample holds many counts of this clone. The chain links TRBV14 to TRBJ2-7, with a weak D call TRBD2 (6 bases). V shed 5 bases and J shed 4 bases, with 15 bases lying between them. This CDR3 contains 14 residues. The germline gives CDR1 SGHDN, CDR2 FVKESK. CDR3 in DNA: TGTGCCAGCAGCGACCGGGACTCCCTATACGAGCAGTACTTC. Amino acid sequence: CASSDRDSLYEQYF.

This rearrangement joins TRBV2 to TRBJ2-3, with 7 bases aligning to TRBD2. The CDR3 sequence is 15 residues long. CDR1 and CDR2 from the germline V gene are SNHLY and FYNNEI. Germline trimming cut 9 bases from V and 4 bases from J; bases unmatched to any gene: 13. CDR3 in DNA: TGTGCCAGAGGGAGGGTAGCGGAGGGCGCAGATACGCAGTATTTT. Its translation: CARGRVAEGADTQYF.

The chain employs TRBV19 and TRBJ2-6; D possibly corresponds to TRBD2 (6 bases). Germline V gives CDR1 LNHDA, CDR2 SQIVND (reference sequence). This CDR3 comprises 18 residues. V gave up 4 bases and J gave up 2 bases, with 18 bases separating them. CDR3: CASSNQVLRGAGANVLTF. CDR3 coding DNA: TGTGCCAGTAGTAACCAAGTCCTTCGCGGGGCTGGGGCCAACGTCCTGACTTTC. The full variable domain, rest sourced from reference TRBV19 and TRBJ2-6, is DGGITQSPKYLFRKEGQNVTLSCEQNLNHDAMYWYRQDPGQGLRLIYYSQIVNDFQKGDIAEGYSVSREKKESFPLTVTSAQKNPTAFYLCASSNQVLRGAGANVLTFGAGSRLTVL.

This clone was counted a single time. The chain combines TRBV29-1 with TRBJ1-1; D is uncertain. Germline-derived CDR1 and CDR2 are SQVTM and ANQGSEA. Trimming removed 7 bases at V and 1 base at J, with 10 bases between. The CDR3 loop spans 12 amino acids. CDR3 DNA sequence: TGCAGCGCCCCGGAGTCGAACACTGAAGCTTTCTTT. This sequence encodes CSAPESNTEAFF.

The chain combines TRBV24-1 with TRBJ1-5, with D tentatively TRBD1 (6 bases). Germline loops: CDR1 KGHDR, CDR2 SFDVKD. Trimming stripped 9 bases from V and 2 bases from J, with 10 bases between. CDR3 length: 13 amino acids. The CDR3 DNA follows: TGTGCCACCCAACGGACAGGCAATCAGCCCCAGCATTTT. Translated, it gives CATQRTGNQPQHF.

This clone was seen just once. The rearrangement links TRBV3-1 (or the pseudogene TRBV3-2) to TRBJ2-3, with TRBD2 as a possible D gene (5 bases). Germline V gives CDR1 LGHDT, CDR2 YNNKEL (reference sequence). The CDR3 has 13 residues. Trimming cost V 8 bases and J 2 bases, with 11 bases left between them. CDR3 protein: CASEDWYTDTQYF. The CDR3 nucleotides are TGTGCCAGCGAGGACTGGTACACAGATACGCAGTATTTT.

With respect to this clone: Different DNA sequences within this sample yield the same CDR3. J is TRBJ1-5 and V is TRBV3-1 (or the pseudogene TRBV3-2); 8 bases line up with TRBD1. The CDR3 loop spans 16 amino acids. Germline values: CDR1 LGHDT, CDR2 YNNKEL (reference sequence). Losses at the gene ends were 4 bases for V and 0 bases for J; bases not matched to a gene: 5. CDR3 sequence: CASSPNRGGSNQPQHF. The CDR3 DNA reads as TGTGCCAGCAGCCCGAACAGGGGGGGTAGCAATCAGCCCCAGCATTTT.